This TCR beta chain derives from a study of blood T cell repertoires in COVID-19 (dated by TCRdb to 2018 to 2020). Background for the entire study: The collaborator samples originated in the United States, Italy and Spain and spanned the acute and convalescent phases of COVID-19. The material from the prospective study consisted of cDNA or gDNA derived from T cells, B-cell-depleted T cells, or PBMCs. Subjects who had been exposed to COVID-19, were actively infected with it, or had recovered from it provided the deeply sampled blood TCRbeta repertoires that made up the dataset. A freely available public database, intended as a resource for researchers studying the immune response to SARS-CoV-2, is where the repertoires were released. The samples were drawn from the first 160 participants of the ongoing ImmuneRACE study and from some 1,300 subjects provided by 6 global collaborators. Nearly every sample came with metadata listing a de-identified subject ID, COVID-19 status, age in years and sex. HLA class I and class II types, where available, came from metadata supplied by the sample provider rather than from assay-based typing. Findings and caveats that apply to the study as a whole: How much clinical and demographic metadata was included differed by source and by participant, and the metadata was provided uncurated.

TCRbeta CDR3 regions were amplified from genomic DNA by means of the immunoSEQ Assay, a bias-controlled multiplex PCR. As for how the authors treated the data: Nucleated cell counts per sample were estimated from amplification of reference gene primers within the assay. To quantify the absolute abundance of each unique TCRbeta CDR3 rearrangement, sequence reads were collapsed and filtered. For each sample, productive Simpson clonality was calculated by taking the square root of Simpson's diversity index across productive rearrangements. This immuneACCESS table, as held by TCRdb, lists in-frame sequences with V and J called but not all clones. Of the missing ones, under half trace to an unresolved V gene in checked studies; the others have no known cause. Clone size and V and J calls were adopted from that table, with D and trimming inferred from the DNA. The sample includes about 130,000 clones, with roughly 80% observed a single time. Under 15% of the sample is taken by the ten largest.

There are 15 amino acids in the CDR3, from cysteine to phenylalanine inclusive. The kept DNA is CDR3 alone, 45 bases in frame from the first base. Trimmed from V: 8 bases; trimmed from J: 4 bases; junction bases lacking a gene match: 10. Via the germline V gene, CDR1 is MNHEY and CDR2 SVGAGI. Regarding this clone: This receptor's antigen is unknown. The sample holds no much larger clone one base away, and base qualities are not on file.

A second Seattle source provided samples from volunteer blood donors who had recovered from COVID-19. Each collaborating institution followed its own protocols to collect whole blood in K2EDTA tubes. For TCRbeta analysis, collaborator samples were shipped as frozen whole blood, as isolated PBMCs, or as DNA extracted from either sample type. The sequenced sample was peripheral blood. The receptor was isolated from a woman in her 30s who had recovered from COVID-19. This chain joins TRBV6-5 to TRBJ1-1, and 10 bases in between align with TRBD1. CDR3 protein: CASGEMTGGFTEAFF. The DNA sequence is given as TGTGCCAGCGGCGAAATGACAGGGGGCTTCACTGAAGCTTTCTTT.